One TCR beta chain is described in this entry. This table comes from immunoSEQ multiplex PCR, and its TCRdb copy is limited to in-frame clones, with some not included. Of roughly 75,000 clones detected, 85% to 95% appear once; the ten largest clones hold 2.6%. This specimen comes from a study of T cell changes during pregnancy in multiple sclerosis. The CDR3 has 14 residues. CDR1 LNHDA and CDR2 SQIVND come from the germline V gene (reference sequence). Trimming took 5 bases from V and 1 from J, leaving 9 bases between them. The chain carries TRBV19 and TRBJ1-5; D may be TRBD1 (6 bases). The sample in question was peripheral blood, obtained after pregnancy. This clonotype was obtained from a female donor in good health, enrolled as a control in a pregnancy study. The CDR3 protein is CASSAGTSNQPQHF. The CDR3 region has the DNA TGTGCCAGTAGTGCCGGGACAAGCAATCAGCCCCAGCATTTT.